This T cell receptor beta chain was observed in a study of T cell responses to AZD1222 COVID-19 vaccine. Sequenced by immunoSEQ multiplex PCR; TCRdb stores in-frame clones only, minus some. This sample has about 130,000 clones, with roughly nine tenths found just once. The CDR3 contains 15 residues. V lost 4 bases, J lost 0 bases, and 10 bases lay in between. CDR1 is SNHLY and CDR2 is FYNNEI in the germline V gene. This material consisted of peripheral blood, taken on day 0 of AZD1222 vaccination. The receptor was isolated from an adult in good health. The rearrangement uses TRBV2 and TRBJ1-5; D might be TRBD1 (6 bases). The CDR3 DNA sequence: TGTGCCAGCAGTGCTGACAGGTATAGCAATCAGCCCCAGCATTTT. Its translation: CASSADRYSNQPQHF.